The T cell receptor (beta chain) described here comes from a study of T cell responses to AZD1222 COVID-19 vaccine. The data were produced by immunoSEQ multiplex PCR, yet TCRdb's version contains in-frame clones alone and is incomplete. The table lists about 82,000 clones, roughly 90% of them singletons, with around 4.9% in the top ten. Germline CDR1 and CDR2: SGHNT and YYREEE (reference sequence). V shed 0 bases and J shed 0 bases, with 9 bases lying between them. The CDR3 consists of 15 residues. The table lists this clone with a few counts. Its matching antigen is unknown. Points from the study as a whole: At study baseline, merely a handful of AZD1222 recipients were seropositive. Receipt of two AZD1222 doses was followed by a rise in Spike-specific TCR breadth and depth. Close to half of spike-specific TCRs reportedly recognize unmutated variant regions. Donors skewed white British and female; clonal diversity was possibly underestimated.

This chain joins TRBV5-4 and TRBJ1-2, with D uncertain. This TCR was sampled from an adult in good health. Sequenced here: peripheral blood, sampled on day 0 of AZD1222 vaccination. CDR3: CASSLDGRSNYGYTF. Here the CDR3 DNA reads TGTGCCAGCAGCTTGGACGGAAGATCTAACTATGGCTACACCTTC.